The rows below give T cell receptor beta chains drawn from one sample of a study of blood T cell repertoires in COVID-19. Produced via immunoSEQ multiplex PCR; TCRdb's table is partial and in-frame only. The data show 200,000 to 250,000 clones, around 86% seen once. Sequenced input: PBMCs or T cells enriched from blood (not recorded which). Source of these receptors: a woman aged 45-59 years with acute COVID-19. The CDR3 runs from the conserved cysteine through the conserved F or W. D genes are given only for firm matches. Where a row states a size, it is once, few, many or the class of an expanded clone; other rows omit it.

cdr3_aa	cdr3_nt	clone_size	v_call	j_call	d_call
CASSSGGWTDSGELFF	TGCGCCAGCAGCTCCGGGGGGTGGACAGATTCCGGGGAGCTGTTTTTT	-	TRBV4-1	TRBJ2-2	-
CASSPPGLSDEQFF	TGTGCCAGCTCACCCCCTGGACTAAGTGATGAGCAGTTCTTC	-	TRBV18	TRBJ2-1	-
CASSSMLPGPDTQYF	TGCGCCAGCAGCTCCATGTTACCAGGGCCAGATACGCAGTATTTT	once	TRBV5-1	TRBJ2-3	-
CATSRAGTGFYEQYF	TGTGCCACCAGCCGAGCCGGGACAGGGTTTTACGAGCAGTACTTC	-	TRBV15	TRBJ2-7	TRBD1
CSVEVAGATSGNQPQHF	TGCAGCGTTGAAGTAGCGGGCGCAACCTCCGGCAATCAGCCCCAGCATTTT	-	TRBV29-1	TRBJ1-5	-
CASSLYSGSDQPQHF	TGTGCCAGCAGCTTATATTCAGGGTCCGATCAGCCCCAGCATTTT	-	TRBV7-2	TRBJ1-5	-
CASSARTGTAPHEQYF	TGTGCCAGCAGCGCCCGGACCGGGACAGCTCCTCACGAGCAGTACTTC	-	TRBV9	TRBJ2-7	TRBD1
CASSLVSGEQYF	TGTGCCAGCAGCTTAGTCAGCGGCGAGCAGTACTTC	-	TRBV7-9	TRBJ2-7	-
CASSLGDRPNQPQHF	TGTGCCAGCAGCTTAGGGGACAGACCAAATCAGCCCCAGCATTTT	-	TRBV7-6	TRBJ1-5	TRBD1
CASSLPTSGSYEQYF	TGTGCCAGCAGTTTACCAACTAGCGGTTCCTACGAGCAGTACTTC	-	TRBV28	TRBJ2-7	TRBD2
CASSWNPGQGFSGELFF	TGTGCCAGCAGCTGGAACCCGGGACAGGGTTTTTCCGGGGAGCTGTTTTTT	-	TRBV11-2	TRBJ2-2	TRBD1
CASSQDQDRAVSGYTF	TGCGCCAGCAGCCAAGATCAAGACAGGGCAGTGTCTGGCTACACCTTC	many	TRBV4-1	TRBJ1-2	TRBD1
CASSPLAATQAGTDTQYF	TGTGCCAGCTCACCACTTGCGGCAACTCAAGCTGGCACAGATACGCAGTATTTT	-	TRBV18	TRBJ2-3	-
CASSHKGRGTEAFF	TGTGCCAGCAGCCACAAGGGCAGGGGGACTGAAGCTTTCTTT	-	TRBV5-8	TRBJ1-1	TRBD1
CASSLGHIYEQYF	TGTGCCAGCAGTCTCGGACACATCTACGAGCAGTACTTC	-	TRBV12-3/TRBV12-4	TRBJ2-7	-
CASSYTGTVDTEAFF	TGCGCCAGCAGCTACACAGGGACGGTGGACACTGAAGCTTTCTTT	-	TRBV5-1	TRBJ1-1	-
CASSLASGTQETQYF	TGTGCCAGCAGCTTAGCCAGCGGGACCCAAGAGACCCAGTACTTC	-	TRBV7-6	TRBJ2-5	TRBD2
CASSFQGGREPQHF	TGTGCCAGCAGCTTCCAGGGGGGTCGGGAGCCCCAGCATTTT	few	TRBV5-6	TRBJ1-5	TRBD1
CASSLVASGGPADTQYF	TGTGCCAGCAGCTTGGTGGCTAGCGGGGGGCCCGCAGATACGCAGTATTTT	-	TRBV5-5	TRBJ2-3	TRBD2
CASSLSPVSSSYEQYF	TGTGCCAGCAGTTTATCTCCGGTCTCGAGCTCCTACGAGCAGTACTTC	few	TRBV27	TRBJ2-7	-
CASSLVAGVEAFF	TGTGCCAGCAGCTTAGTAGCAGGGGTAGAAGCTTTCTTT	-	TRBV7-9	TRBJ1-1	-
CASSPGFFSSNQPQHF	TGTGCCAGCAGTCCCGGTTTCTTTAGCAGCAATCAGCCCCAGCATTTT	-	TRBV27	TRBJ1-5	-
CASSPGLAGGETQYF	TGCGCCAGCAGCCCCGGACTAGCGGGCGGAGAGACCCAGTACTTC	-	TRBV5-1	TRBJ2-5	TRBD2
CASTRARSGGYGYTF	TGTGCCAGCACCAGAGCGAGGTCCGGGGGCTATGGCTACACCTTC	-	TRBV28	TRBJ1-2	-
CASSWGVGTGNEKLFF	TGCGCCAGCAGCTGGGGTGTCGGGACAGGGAATGAAAAACTGTTTTTT	-	TRBV5-1	TRBJ1-4	TRBD1
CASRFQGTYEQYF	TGTGCCAGCAGGTTTCAGGGGACGTACGAGCAGTACTTC	-	TRBV27	TRBJ2-7	-
CSASSELYTEAFF	TGCAGTGCTAGTTCCGAGCTTTACACTGAAGCTTTCTTT	-	TRBV20-1	TRBJ1-1	-
CASSLSGTGISNQPQHF	TGTGCCAGCAGTTTGTCCGGGACAGGGATTAGCAATCAGCCCCAGCATTTT	once	TRBV28	TRBJ1-5	TRBD1
CASRRTGGELFF	TGTGCCAGCAGGAGGACAGGGGGGGAACTGTTTTTT	-	TRBV2	TRBJ1-4	TRBD1
CASLADRGLEAFF	TGTGCCAGCCTGGCGGACAGGGGCCTTGAAGCTTTCTTT	-	TRBV6-5	TRBJ1-1	TRBD1
CASSLLAGARYTF	TGTGCCAGCAGTTTATTGGCAGGGGCCCGCTACACCTTC	-	TRBV28	TRBJ1-2	-
CASYSSGGNNQPQHF	TGTGCCAGCTACAGTAGTGGAGGAAATAATCAGCCCCAGCATTTT	-	TRBV28	TRBJ1-5	-
CASRLAGGMMDEQFF	TGTGCCAGCAGATTAGCGGGAGGTATGATGGATGAGCAGTTCTTC	-	TRBV28	TRBJ2-1	TRBD2
CASSALSGNTGELFF	TGTGCCAGCAGTGCTCTCTCGGGGAACACCGGGGAGCTGTTTTTT	-	TRBV27	TRBJ2-2	-
CATSPGTGRLNGYTF	TGTGCCACCAGTCCGGGGACAGGGCGGTTGAATGGCTACACCTTC	-	TRBV24-1	TRBJ1-2	TRBD1
CASSLASQGYMNTEAFF	TGTGCCAGCAGCTTAGCCTCCCAGGGATACATGAACACTGAAGCTTTCTTT	-	TRBV7-2	TRBJ1-1	-
CASSQARGVGTDTQYF	TGCGCCAGCAGCCAAGCTCGGGGTGTTGGGACAGATACGCAGTATTTT	-	TRBV4-1	TRBJ2-3	-
CASSPEGGPPYNEQFF	TGCGCCAGCAGCCCTGAGGGGGGGCCACCCTACAATGAGCAGTTCTTC	-	TRBV5-1	TRBJ2-1	-
CASSSLGTGTEKLFF	TGTGCCAGCAGTTCACTAGGGACAGGGACTGAAAAACTGTTTTTT	-	TRBV27	TRBJ1-4	TRBD1
CSVERGNSIDTQYF	TGCAGCGTTGAACGGGGGAATTCCATAGATACGCAGTATTTT	-	TRBV29-1	TRBJ2-3	-
CASTYSGGALKTQYF	TGTGCCAGCACCTATAGTGGAGGGGCCTTAAAGACCCAGTACTTC	once	TRBV7-2	TRBJ2-5	-
CASSMGGRGRNQETQYF	TGTGCCAGTAGTATGGGAGGGCGGGGCCGAAACCAAGAGACCCAGTACTTC	-	TRBV19	TRBJ2-5	TRBD2
CASAGQISNQPQHF	TGTGCCAGTGCGGGACAGATAAGCAATCAGCCCCAGCATTTT	-	TRBV19	TRBJ1-5	TRBD1
CASRRRQAGETQYF	TGTGCCAGCAGGAGAAGGCAGGCGGGGGAGACCCAGTACTTC	-	TRBV2	TRBJ2-5	-
CASSQAGGAQETQYF	TGCGCCAGCAGCCAAGCTGGAGGGGCCCAAGAGACCCAGTACTTC	-	TRBV4-1	TRBJ2-5	-
CASSYRRGNTGELFF	TGTGCCAGCAGTTACAGGCGGGGAAACACCGGGGAGCTGTTTTTT	once	TRBV6-2/TRBV6-3	TRBJ2-2	-
CASSNPVTSGAKYF	TGTGCCAGCAGTAACCCCGTTACTAGCGGTGCAAAGTACTTC	-	TRBV27	TRBJ2-7	TRBD2
CASSPDSYQETQYF	TGTGCCAGCTCACCAGACTCTTACCAAGAGACCCAGTACTTC	-	TRBV18	TRBJ2-5	-
CASSPLEVEPNEQFF	TGTGCCAGCAGCCCATTGGAGGTGGAGCCCAATGAGCAGTTCTTC	-	TRBV7-2	TRBJ2-1	-
CSRQGGTEAFF	TGCAGCAGACAGGGAGGCACTGAAGCTTTCTTT	-	TRBV20-1	TRBJ1-1	TRBD1
CASRTPGQTNATGGGGRVNYGYTF	TGTGCCAGCCGGACCCCGGGACAGACAAACGCAACAGGAGGAGGAGGAAGAGTGAACTATGGCTACACCTTC	-	TRBV2	TRBJ1-2	TRBD1
CAWGKTSGRAGELFF	TGTGCCTGGGGAAAGACTAGCGGGAGGGCCGGGGAGCTGTTTTTT	-	TRBV30	TRBJ2-2	TRBD2